This record covers a single T cell receptor beta chain. Its antigen is not known. The repertoire was sequenced with immunoSEQ multiplex PCR; TCRdb's copy has only in-frame clones and lacks some. Among about 26,000 clones listed, almost 90% were seen once. In germline, CDR1 is SEHNR, CDR2 FQNEAQ (reference sequence). The CDR3 runs 13 residues. V shed 5 bases and J shed 3 bases, with 11 bases lying between them. This sample was included in a study of OX40 agonist ivuxolimab in advanced cancers. Whole-study results and caveats: Antigen specificity was not determined for the expanded peripheral T cells.

The rearrangement joins TRBV7-9 to TRBJ2-7, with a weak D call TRBD2 (6 bases). This TCR was recovered from an adult with an advanced solid tumor such as melanoma, head and neck, liver or kidney cancer. The input for sequencing was CD4+ or CD8+ T cells sorted from blood, taken in a trial of the OX40 agonist ivuxolimab. The CDR3 DNA reads TGTGCCAGCAGCCCGGGACTTAACTACGAGCAGTACTTC. Translation: CASSPGLNYEQYF.